This section outlines one T cell receptor (beta chain) sequence together with its context. Libraries were prepared by immunoSEQ multiplex PCR; TCRdb keeps only in-frame clonotypes and omits some of them. The sample contains under 150,000 clones, roughly 88% of which appear only once. The data stem from a study of blood T cell repertoires in COVID-19. V lost 6 bases and J lost 1; bases outside the gene matches: 8. CDR1 is LNHDA, CDR2 SQIVND, per germline (reference sequence). The CDR3 loop spans 15 amino acids. The clonotype originates from a human donor in a cohort sampled during active COVID-19. Sequencing used peripheral blood. The chain is built from TRBV19 and TRBJ1-2; TRBD1 aligns across 7 bases. CDR3 sequence (DNA): TGTGCCAGTAGGGAGAGGGGGCGCATTAACTATGGCTACACCTTC. Its protein product is CASRERGRINYGYTF.